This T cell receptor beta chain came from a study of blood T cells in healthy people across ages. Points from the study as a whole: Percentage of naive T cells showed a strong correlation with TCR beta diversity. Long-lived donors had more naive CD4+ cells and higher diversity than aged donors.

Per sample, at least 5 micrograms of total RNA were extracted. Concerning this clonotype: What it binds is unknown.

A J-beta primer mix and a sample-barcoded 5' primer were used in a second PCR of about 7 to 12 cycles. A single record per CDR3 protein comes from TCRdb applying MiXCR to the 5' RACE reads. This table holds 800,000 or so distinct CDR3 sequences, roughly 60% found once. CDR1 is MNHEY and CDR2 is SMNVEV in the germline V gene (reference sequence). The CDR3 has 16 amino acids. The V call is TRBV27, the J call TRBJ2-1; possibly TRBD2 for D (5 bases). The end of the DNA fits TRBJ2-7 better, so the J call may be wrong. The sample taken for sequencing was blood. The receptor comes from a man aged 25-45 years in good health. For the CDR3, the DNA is TGTGCCAGCAGTTTGAGGACTCCCAAAGACTACAATGAGCAGTACTTC. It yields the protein CASSLRTPKDYNEQYF.